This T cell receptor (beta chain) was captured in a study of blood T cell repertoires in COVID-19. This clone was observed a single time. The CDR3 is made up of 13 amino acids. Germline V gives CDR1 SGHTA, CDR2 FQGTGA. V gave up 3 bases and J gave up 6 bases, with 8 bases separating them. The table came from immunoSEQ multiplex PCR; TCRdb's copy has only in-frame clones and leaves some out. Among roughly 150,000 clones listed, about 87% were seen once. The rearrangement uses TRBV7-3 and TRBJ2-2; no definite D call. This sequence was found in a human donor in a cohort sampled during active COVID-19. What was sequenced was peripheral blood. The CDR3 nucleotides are TGTGCCAGCAGCTTTACGAGCGCCGGGGAGCTGTTTTTT. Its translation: CASSFTSAGELFF.